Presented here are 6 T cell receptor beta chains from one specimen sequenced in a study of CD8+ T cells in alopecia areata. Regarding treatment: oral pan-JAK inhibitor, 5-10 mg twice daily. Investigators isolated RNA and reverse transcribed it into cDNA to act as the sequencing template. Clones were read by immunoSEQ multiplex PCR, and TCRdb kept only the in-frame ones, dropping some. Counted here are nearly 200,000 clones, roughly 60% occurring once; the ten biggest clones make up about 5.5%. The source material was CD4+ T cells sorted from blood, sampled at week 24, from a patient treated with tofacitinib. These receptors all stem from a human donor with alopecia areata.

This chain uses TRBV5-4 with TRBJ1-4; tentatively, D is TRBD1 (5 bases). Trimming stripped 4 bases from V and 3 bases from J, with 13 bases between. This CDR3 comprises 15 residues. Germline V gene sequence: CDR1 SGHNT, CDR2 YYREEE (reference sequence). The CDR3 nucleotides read TGTGCCAGCAGCCCCGGGGCAGTCTCTAATGAAAAACTGTTTTTT. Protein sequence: CASSPGAVSNEKLFF.

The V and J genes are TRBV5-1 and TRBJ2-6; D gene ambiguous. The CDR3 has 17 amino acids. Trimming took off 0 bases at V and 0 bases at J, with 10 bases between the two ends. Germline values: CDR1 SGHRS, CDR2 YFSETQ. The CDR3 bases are TGCGCCAGCAGCTTGGCAGCCAGGAACTCTGGGGCCAACGTCCTGACTTTC. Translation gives CASSLAARNSGANVLTF.

The CDR3 here is CASSSGQMNTGELFF. DNA for the CDR3: TGCGCCAGCAGCTCGGGACAGATGAACACCGGGGAGCTGTTTTTT. The rearrangement uses TRBV5-1 and TRBJ2-2, with 7 bases aligning to TRBD1. CDR1 SGHRS and CDR2 YFSETQ come from the germline V gene. V shed 3 bases and J 1 base; nucleotides not matched to a gene: 3. The CDR3 is 15 amino acids.

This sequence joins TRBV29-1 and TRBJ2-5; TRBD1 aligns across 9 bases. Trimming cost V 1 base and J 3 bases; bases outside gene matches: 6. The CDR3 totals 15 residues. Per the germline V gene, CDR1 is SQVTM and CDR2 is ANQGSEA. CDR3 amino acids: CSVEGDREKKETQYF. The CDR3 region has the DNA TGCAGCGTTGAAGGGGACAGGGAAAAGAAAGAGACCCAGTACTTC.

The CDR3 DNA reads as TGTGCCAGCATAAAGGACAGGGGAGGAGATACGCAGTATTTT. Protein sequence: CASIKDRGGDTQYF. The J gene is TRBJ2-3, the V gene TRBV2; 9 bases map to TRBD1. CDR3 length equals 14 residues. Germline V gene sequence: CDR1 SNHLY, CDR2 FYNNEI. Trimming took 7 bases from V and 5 from J; bases not matched to a gene: 7.

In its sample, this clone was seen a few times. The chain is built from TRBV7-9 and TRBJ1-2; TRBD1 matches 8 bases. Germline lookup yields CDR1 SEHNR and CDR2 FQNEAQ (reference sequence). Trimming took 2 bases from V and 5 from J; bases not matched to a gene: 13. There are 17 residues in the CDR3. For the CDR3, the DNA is TGTGCCAGCAGCTTAACGCAGGGGGCCCTCCCCCTATATGGCTACACCTTC. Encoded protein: CASSLTQGALPLYGYTF. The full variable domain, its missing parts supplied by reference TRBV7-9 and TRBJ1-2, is DTGVSQNPRHKITKRGQNVTFRCDPISEHNRLYWYRQTLGQGPEFLTYFQNEAQLEKSRLLSDRFSAERPKGSFSTLEIQRTEQGDSAMYLCASSLTQGALPLYGYTFGSGTRLTVV.